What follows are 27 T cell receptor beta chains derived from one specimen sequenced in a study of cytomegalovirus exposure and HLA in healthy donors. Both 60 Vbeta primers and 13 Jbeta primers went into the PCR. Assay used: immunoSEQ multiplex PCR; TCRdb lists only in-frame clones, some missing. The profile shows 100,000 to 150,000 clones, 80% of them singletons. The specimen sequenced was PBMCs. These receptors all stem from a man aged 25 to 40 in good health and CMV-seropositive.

This chain's CDR3 is CASSLAPRPFF. As DNA, the CDR3 is TGTGCCAGCAGCTTAGCCCCTAGACCTTTCTTT. The V call is TRBV11-2, the J call TRBJ1-1, with no clear D. The V and J ends lost 1 base and 12 bases respectively, with 9 bases between them. The CDR3 is made up of 11 amino acids. The V gene's germline CDR1 is SGHAT and CDR2 FQNNGV.

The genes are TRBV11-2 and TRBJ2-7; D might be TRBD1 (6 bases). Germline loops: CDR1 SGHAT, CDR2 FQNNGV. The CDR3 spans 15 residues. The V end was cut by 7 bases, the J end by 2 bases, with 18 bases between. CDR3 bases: TGTGCCAGCATCCAGGGGCAGGGTCGGCCCTACGAGCAGTACTTC. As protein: CASIQGQGRPYEQYF.

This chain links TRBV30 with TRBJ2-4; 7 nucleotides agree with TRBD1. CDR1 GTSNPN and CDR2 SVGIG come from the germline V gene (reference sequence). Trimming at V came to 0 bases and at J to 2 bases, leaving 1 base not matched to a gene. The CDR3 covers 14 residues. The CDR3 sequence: CAWSVGGSKNIQYF. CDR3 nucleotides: TGTGCCTGGAGTGTAGGGGGCTCCAAAAACATTCAGTACTTC. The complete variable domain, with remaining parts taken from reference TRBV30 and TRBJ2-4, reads SQTIHQWPATLVQPVGSPLSLECTVEGTSNPNLYWYRQAAGRGLQLLFYSVGIGQISSEVPQNLSASRPQDRQFILSSKKLLLSDSGFYLCAWSVGGSKNIQYFGAGTRLSVL.

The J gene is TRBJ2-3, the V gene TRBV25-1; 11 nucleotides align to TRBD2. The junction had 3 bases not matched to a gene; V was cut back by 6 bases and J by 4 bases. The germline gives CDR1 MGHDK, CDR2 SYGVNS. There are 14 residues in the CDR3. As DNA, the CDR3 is TGTGCCAGCAGAGATAGCGGGGGGGCAGATACGCAGTATTTT. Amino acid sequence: CASRDSGGADTQYF.

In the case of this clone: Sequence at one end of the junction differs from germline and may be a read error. The CDR3, as DNA: TGTGCCAGCAGTTCTCCTTCGTTCGGGGACAGGGTTAACCATGGCTACACCTTC. This encodes CASSSPSFGDRVNHGYTF. This chain links TRBV28 with TRBJ1-2; 9 bases are shared with TRBD1. The CDR3 has 18 residues. Germline lookup yields CDR1 MDHEN and CDR2 SYDVKM.

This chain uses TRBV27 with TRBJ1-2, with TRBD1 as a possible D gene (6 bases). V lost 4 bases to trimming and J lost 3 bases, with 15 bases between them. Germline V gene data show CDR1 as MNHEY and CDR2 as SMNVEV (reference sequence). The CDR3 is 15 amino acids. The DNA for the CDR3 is TGTGCCAGCAGTTCACAGGGAAGGGGCTACTATGGCTACACCTTC. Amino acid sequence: CASSSQGRGYYGYTF.

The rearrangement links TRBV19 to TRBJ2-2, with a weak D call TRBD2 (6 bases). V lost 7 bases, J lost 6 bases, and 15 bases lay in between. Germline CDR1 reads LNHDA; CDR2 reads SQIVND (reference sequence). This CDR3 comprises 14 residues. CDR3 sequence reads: CASKFNPGAGELFF. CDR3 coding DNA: TGTGCCAGTAAATTTAACCCGGGAGCCGGGGAGCTGTTTTTT.

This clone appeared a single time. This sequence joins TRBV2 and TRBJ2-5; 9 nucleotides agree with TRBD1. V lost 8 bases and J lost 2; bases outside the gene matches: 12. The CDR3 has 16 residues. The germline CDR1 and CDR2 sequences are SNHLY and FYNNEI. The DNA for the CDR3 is TGTGCCAGCCCTAAACAGGGGGCATTTTTGCAAGAGACCCAGTACTTC. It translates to CASPKQGAFLQETQYF.

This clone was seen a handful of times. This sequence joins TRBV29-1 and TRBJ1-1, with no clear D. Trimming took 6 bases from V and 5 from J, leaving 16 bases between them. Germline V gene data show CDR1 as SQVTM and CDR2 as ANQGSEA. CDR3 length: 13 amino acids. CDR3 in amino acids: CSVRYMGRTEAFF. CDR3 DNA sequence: TGCAGCGTCCGATACATGGGCAGAACTGAAGCTTTCTTT.

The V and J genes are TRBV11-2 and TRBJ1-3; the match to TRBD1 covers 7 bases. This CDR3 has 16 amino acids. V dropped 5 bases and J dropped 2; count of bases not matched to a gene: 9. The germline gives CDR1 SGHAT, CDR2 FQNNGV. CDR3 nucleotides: TGTGCCAGCAGCCAAGACAGGGAGGAGCCTGGAAACACCATATATTTT. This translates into CASSQDREEPGNTIYF.

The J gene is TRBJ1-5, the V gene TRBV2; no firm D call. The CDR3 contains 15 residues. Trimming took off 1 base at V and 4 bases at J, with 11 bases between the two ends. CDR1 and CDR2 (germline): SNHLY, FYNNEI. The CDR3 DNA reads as TGTGCCAGCAGTGAAGGATGGGCAGAAAATCAGCCCCAGCATTTT. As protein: CASSEGWAENQPQHF.

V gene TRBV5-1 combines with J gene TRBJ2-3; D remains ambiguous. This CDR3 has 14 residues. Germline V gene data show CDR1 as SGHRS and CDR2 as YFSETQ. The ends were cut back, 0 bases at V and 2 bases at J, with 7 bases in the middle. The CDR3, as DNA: TGCGCCAGCAGCTTGGGGCTCCACACAGATACGCAGTATTTT. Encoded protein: CASSLGLHTDTQYF.

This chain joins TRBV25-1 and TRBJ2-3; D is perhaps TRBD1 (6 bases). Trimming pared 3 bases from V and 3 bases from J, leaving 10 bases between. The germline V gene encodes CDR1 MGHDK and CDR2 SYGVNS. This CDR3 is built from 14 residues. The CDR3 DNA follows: TGTGCCAGCAGTGAGCACAGGGAGACAGATACGCAGTATTTT. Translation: CASSEHRETDTQYF.

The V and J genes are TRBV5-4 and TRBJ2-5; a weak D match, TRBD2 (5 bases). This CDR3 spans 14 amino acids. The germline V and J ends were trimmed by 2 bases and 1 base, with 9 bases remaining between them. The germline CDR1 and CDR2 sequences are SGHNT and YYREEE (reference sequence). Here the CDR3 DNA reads TGTGCCAGCAGCTTTCTAGGGAGCCAAGAGACCCAGTACTTC. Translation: CASSFLGSQETQYF.

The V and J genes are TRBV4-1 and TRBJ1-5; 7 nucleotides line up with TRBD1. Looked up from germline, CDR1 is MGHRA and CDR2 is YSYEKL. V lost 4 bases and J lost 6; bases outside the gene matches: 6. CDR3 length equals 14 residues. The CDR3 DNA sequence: TGCGCCAGCAGCCCGGACAGGTACATTCAGCCCCAGCATTTT. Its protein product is CASSPDRYIQPQHF.

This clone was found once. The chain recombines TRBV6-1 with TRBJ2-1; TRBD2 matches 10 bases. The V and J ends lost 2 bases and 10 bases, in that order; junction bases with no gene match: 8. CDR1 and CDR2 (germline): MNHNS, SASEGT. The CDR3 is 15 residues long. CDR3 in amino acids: CASSETSGGAREQFF. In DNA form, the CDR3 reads TGTGCCAGCAGTGAAACGAGCGGGGGGGCCAGGGAGCAGTTCTTC.

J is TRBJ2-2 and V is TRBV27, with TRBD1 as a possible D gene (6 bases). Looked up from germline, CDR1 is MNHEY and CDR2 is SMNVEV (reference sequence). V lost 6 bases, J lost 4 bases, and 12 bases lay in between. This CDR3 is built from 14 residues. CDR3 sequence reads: CASSLQGPTGELFF. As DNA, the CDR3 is TGTGCCAGCAGCCTGCAGGGGCCCACCGGGGAGCTGTTTTTT.

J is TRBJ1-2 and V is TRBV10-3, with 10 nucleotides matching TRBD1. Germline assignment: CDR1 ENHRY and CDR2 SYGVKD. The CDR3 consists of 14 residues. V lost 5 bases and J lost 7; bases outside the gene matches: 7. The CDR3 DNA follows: TGTGCCATCAGTAGCACCGACAGGGGGCTTGGCTACACCTTC. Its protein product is CAISSTDRGLGYTF.

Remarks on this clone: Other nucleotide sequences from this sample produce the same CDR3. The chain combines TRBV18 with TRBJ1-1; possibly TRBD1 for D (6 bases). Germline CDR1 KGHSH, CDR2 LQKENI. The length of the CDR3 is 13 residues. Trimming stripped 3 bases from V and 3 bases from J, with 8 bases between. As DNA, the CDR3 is TGTGCCAGCTCACCCCGGACAGACACTGAAGCTTTCTTT. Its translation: CASSPRTDTEAFF. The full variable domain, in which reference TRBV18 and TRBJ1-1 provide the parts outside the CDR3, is NAGVMQNPRHLVRRRGQEARLRCSPMKGHSHVYWYRQLPEEGLKFMVYLQKENIIDESGMPKERFSAEFPKEGPSILRIQQVVRGDSAAYFCASSPRTDTEAFFGQGTRLTVV.

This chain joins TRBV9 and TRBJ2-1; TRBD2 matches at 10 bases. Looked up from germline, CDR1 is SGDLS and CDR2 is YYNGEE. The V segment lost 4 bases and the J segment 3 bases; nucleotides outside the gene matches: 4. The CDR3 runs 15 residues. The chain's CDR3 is CASSLGTSDYNEQFF. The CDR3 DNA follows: TGTGCCAGCAGCTTGGGGACTAGCGACTACAATGAGCAGTTCTTC.

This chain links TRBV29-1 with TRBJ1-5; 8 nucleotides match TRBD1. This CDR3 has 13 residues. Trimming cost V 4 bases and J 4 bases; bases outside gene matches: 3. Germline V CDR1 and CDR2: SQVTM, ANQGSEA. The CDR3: CSVGQGKNQPQHF. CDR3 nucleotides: TGCAGCGTTGGACAGGGGAAAAATCAGCCCCAGCATTTT.

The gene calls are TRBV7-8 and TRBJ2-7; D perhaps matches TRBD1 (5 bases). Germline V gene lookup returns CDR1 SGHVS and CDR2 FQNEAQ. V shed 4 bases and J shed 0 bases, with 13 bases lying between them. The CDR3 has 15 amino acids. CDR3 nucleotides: TGTGCCAGCAGCTCGAGGACACAGAGCTCCTACGAGCAGTACTTC. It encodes CASSSRTQSSYEQYF. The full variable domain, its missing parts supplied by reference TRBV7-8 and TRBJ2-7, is GAGVSQSPRYKVAKRGQDVALRCDPISGHVSLFWYQQALGQGPEFLTYFQNEAQLDKSGLPSDRFFAERPEGSVSTLKIQRTQQEDSAVYLCASSSRTQSSYEQYFGPGTRLTVT.

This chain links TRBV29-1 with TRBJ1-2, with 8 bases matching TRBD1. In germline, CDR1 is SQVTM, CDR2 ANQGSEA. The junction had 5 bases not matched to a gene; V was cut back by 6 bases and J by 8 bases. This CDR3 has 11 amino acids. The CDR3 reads CSVYTGGGYTF. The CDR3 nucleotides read TGCAGCGTCTATACAGGGGGAGGCTACACCTTC.

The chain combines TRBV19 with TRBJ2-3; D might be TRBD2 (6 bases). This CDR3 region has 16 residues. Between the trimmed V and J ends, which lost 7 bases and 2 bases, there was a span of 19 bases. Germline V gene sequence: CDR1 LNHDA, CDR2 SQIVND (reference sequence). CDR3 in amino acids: CASTRLAGGATDTQYF. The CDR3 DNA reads TGTGCCAGTACCCGACTTGCTGGCGGGGCCACAGATACGCAGTATTTT.

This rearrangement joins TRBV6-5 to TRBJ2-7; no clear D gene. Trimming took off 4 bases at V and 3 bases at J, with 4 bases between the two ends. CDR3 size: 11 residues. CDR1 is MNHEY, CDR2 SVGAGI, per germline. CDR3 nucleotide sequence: TGTGCCAGCAGTTTCCACTACGAGCAGTACTTC. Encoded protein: CASSFHYEQYF.

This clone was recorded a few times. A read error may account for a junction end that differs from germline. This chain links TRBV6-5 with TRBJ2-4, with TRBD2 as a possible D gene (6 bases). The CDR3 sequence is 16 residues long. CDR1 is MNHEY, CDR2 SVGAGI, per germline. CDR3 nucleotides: TGTGCCAGCAGTTATTATCGGGGGAACCGGGTAAACAGTCAGTACTTC. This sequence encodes CASSYYRGNRVNSQYF.

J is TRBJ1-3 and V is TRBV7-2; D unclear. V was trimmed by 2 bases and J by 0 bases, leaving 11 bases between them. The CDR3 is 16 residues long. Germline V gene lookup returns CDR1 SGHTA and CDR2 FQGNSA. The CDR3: CASSLSLRYSGNTIYF. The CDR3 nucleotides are TGTGCCAGCAGCTTATCGTTGAGGTACTCTGGAAACACCATATATTTT.